This T cell receptor beta chain was recovered during a study of cytomegalovirus exposure and HLA in healthy donors (dated by TCRdb to the late 2010s). As for the study more broadly: In an earlier analysis of some 550 of the donors, about 270 Gb of sequence data and about 110 million unique TCR beta sequences from 180 million or so T cells were reported. An early release that covered approximately 600 HLA-typed donors contained around 330 gigabases of sequencing data and about 84 million unique TCR sequences. Of the 398 genotyped donors, approximately 83% fell in the genetic ancestry cluster associated with self-reported Caucasian donors. The study was designed to test whether signatures of past pathogen exposure could be identified by cataloging public T cell receptors. Using immunosequencing, the study profiled T cell repertoires from 666 subjects and related those repertoires to cytomegalovirus serostatus. A separate validation cohort of over a hundred different subjects was used in addition to the approximately 670-subject first cohort. To predict cytomegalovirus infection status, the study brought together high-throughput TCR immunosequencing, statistical association of individual TCRs with disease status, and machine learning. A later analysis re-examined previously published TCR beta repertoires from just over 650 donors and added high-resolution HLA genotyping to investigate patterns of TCR occurrence. Rather than drawing on any new phenotypic data, the later analysis identified candidate immune exposures from TCR beta sequences and the way those sequences occurred across donors. In an earlier analysis of roughly 540 of the donors, high-throughput TCR beta sequencing was used to judge whether each TCR beta V gene segment behaved as functional or pseudogenic. Alongside the repertoire data, information on donor age, sex, ethnicity and CMV serostatus was compiled. A later genetic analysis used genome-wide SNP genotypes for about 65% of the roughly 700 donors, treating that subset as a discovery cohort. Every discovery cohort repertoire had been produced on one sequencing platform. HLA typing included class I and class II loci at four-digit resolution. Typing coverage varied by locus: about 620-640 donors for A, B, C, DRB1 and DQB1; 522 for DQA1; around 610 for DPA1; under 490 for DPB1. Several DR-DQ haplotypes were treated as single units for association and clustering because of strong linkage in the cohort. Across approximately 400 genotyped donors of the cohort, an average of about 240,000 unique TCR beta nucleotide sequences per donor were sequenced, and 15% to 20% of those sequences were non-productive.

Study-wide conclusions, independent of this receptor: A further reported finding was that TCR beta sequences accurately predicted the HLA-A and HLA-B alleles for most subjects in the first cohort. In a later genetic analysis, a missense DCLRE1C variant was associated with V-gene and J-gene trimming of TCR beta chains, and the association was replicated in an independent cohort. The study listed 164 TCR beta chains as associated with cytomegalovirus. Some IMGT-functional V segments, including TRBV6-2 and TRBV6-3, could not be distinguished by the 87-base-pair reads and were therefore excluded. Linkage disequilibrium might explain the correlated functional status among segregating V segments, but an unknown experimental factor could not be ruled out. Most TCR sequences were seen in very few donors, while some public TCRs were found in many individuals. A few of the identified cytomegalovirus-associated TCR beta chains were confirmed in vitro to be specific for cytomegalovirus antigens. In this cohort, only TCR beta chains were sequenced, and detectable features were limited by the absence of alpha or paired-chain data. Compared with the roughly 710-donor mean, donors in an Asian-associated ancestry cluster had fewer N-insertions in productive TCRs, according to a later genetic analysis. About 17 rarely observed V segments, including chromosome 9 orphons, were excluded from the earlier analysis of approximately 600 of the donors because counts were too low. In both the original and validation cohorts, the classifier was reported to diagnose cytomegalovirus status with high specificity and sensitivity. According to a later analysis, parvovirus B19, influenza, CMV and Epstein-Barr virus appeared linked to several top co-occurrence clusters. For the cohort, immune exposure information was limited to CMV serostatus. HLA typing was unavailable for some donors at each locus, so association tests used only the typed subset. According to a later analysis, most CMV-associated TCR beta chains appeared to be HLA-restricted, and the HLA associations seemed to be driven largely by CMV exposure. According to a later analysis, TCR association rates differed among HLA loci, with DRB1 alleles showing the most associated TCRs and HLA-C alleles showing the fewest. Compared with equally common non-associated chains, HLA-associated TCR beta chains in a later analysis were more clonally expanded and had lower generation probabilities. A cluster of highly shared sequence variants was judged likely to be a technical artifact of the sequencing pipeline. Specific HLA alleles were associated with 15,000 to 20,000 TCR beta sequences at a false discovery rate of 0.05 in a later analysis. Presence/absence analyses assumed roughly uniform sequencing depth across donors, an assumption that may not hold. An earlier analysis of around 600 of the donors showed that most TCR beta V segments appeared in productive rearrangements either about 90% or about 30% of the time, which broadly matched IMGT annotations. The authors suggested that the approach could potentially be extended to other disease states and immunological phenotypes. When HLA alleles, especially DR and DQ, strongly co-occurred, attributing TCR associations to individual alleles was difficult.

The cohort comprised hundreds of healthy bone marrow donors. Cohort members were all nominally healthy when sampled, although unrecorded immune exposures were likely present. The donor was CMV seronegative and belonged to the group of 320 or so seronegative cohort members. A peripheral blood sample was provided by each donor, and peripheral blood mononuclear cells were used for TCR beta sequencing. Genomic DNA was extracted from the blood cell samples with the Qiagen DNeasy Blood Extraction Kit. Libraries were built with the immunoSEQ multiplex PCR assay. For the multiplex PCR, a mixture combining 60 forward primers for TCR Vbeta segments and 13 reverse primers for TCR Jbeta segments was used. Amplification of the CDR3 region of rearranged TCR beta genes was performed with a multiplex PCR assay on genomic DNA. The amplified TCR beta libraries were sequenced on the Illumina HiSeq System as 87-base-pair reads. The original methods were these. A later analysis counted about 82 million unique TCR beta chains across the 500 to 850 repertoires, and some 12 million of these chains were shared by at least two donors. Raw reads were error-corrected and collapsed into unique sequences by a nearest-neighbor algorithm in which closely related sequences were merged to remove PCR and sequencing errors. To assign V, D and J gene segments, CDR3 sequences were aligned to IMGT reference sequences. For a sequence to be retained, a match of at least six nucleotides to both a V gene segment and a J gene segment was required. Rearrangements were called productive when the CDR3 lacked stop codons and stayed in frame with V and J; all others were non-productive. Following IMGT convention, CDR3 was defined as the stretch from the second conserved V-encoded cysteine to the conserved J-encoded phenylalanine. In an earlier analysis of around 540 of the donors, sequences lacking an unambiguous match to a single V gene segment were excluded. An earlier analysis of almost 600 of the donors classified V segments as functional when productive rearrangements were above 56.7% and as segregating when the standard deviation between donors was above 5%. To diagnose cytomegalovirus status from the catalog of TCR beta chain sequences, a statistical classification framework was built. A later analysis assigned V and J genes by comparing TCR nucleotide sequences with IMGT/GENE-DB human TR gene sequences. The TCRdist pipeline was used in a later analysis to assign CDR3 sequences and most-parsimonious VDJ recombination scenarios. A later analysis defined each TCR beta chain by its CDR3 amino acid sequence plus V-gene family, and excluded reads lacking a unique V-gene family. As a way to deal with suspected cross-contamination and a sequencing artifact, a later analysis dropped more than 500 nucleotide sequences that were highly shared and had low generation probability. In a later analysis, a clonal expansion index for each public chain was calculated from normalized within-repertoire ranks of inferred template counts. Generation probabilities in a later analysis came from a VDJ recombination model fitted to out-of-frame rearrangements, and those results were checked against IGoR. A later analysis scored TCR-TCR, TCR-HLA and TCR-CMV co-occurrence with hypergeometric tests, applying a repertoire-size bias correction to TCR pairs. To estimate false discovery rates, a later analysis permuted the HLA or CMV assignments 20 times. In a later analysis, co-occurring TCRs were grouped using DBSCAN, and TCRdist sequence similarity was added for clustering within HLA-allele-positive subsets. For co-occurrence clustering, repertoires with fewer than 30,000 or more than 120,000 public chains were excluded, along with about five repertoires with anomalous nucleotide sharing. What TCRdb holds here is the immuneACCESS table cut down to in-frame rearrangements. Part of the clones is not present; checked against another copy, under half of the missing clones reflect an unresolved V gene, and the others are unexplained. The D gene and trimming were derived from the DNA, and the V and J assignments and clone size from that table. Across this sample there are some 150,000 clones, with roughly four fifths seen only once. Around 7% of the sample goes to the ten largest clones.

CDR3 length: 13 amino acids, cysteine to phenylalanine. Just CDR3 DNA is preserved here, 39 bases in frame from base 1. At the junction V is shortened by 8 bases and J by 4 bases, with 14 bases in between. Per the germline V gene (reference sequence), LNHDA is the CDR1 and SQIVND is the CDR2. Details on this clone: The specificity of this receptor is unknown. There are no base qualities to consult, and no much larger clone falls within one base.

Material: PBMCs. The origin of this receptor is a man aged 30-40 years in good health and CMV-seronegative. The chain employs TRBV19 and TRBJ1-1, with the D gene too uncertain to name. CDR3 region: CASPGGSGTEAFF. Here is the DNA: TGTGCCAGTCCGGGCGGGTCGGGCACTGAAGCTTTCTTT.